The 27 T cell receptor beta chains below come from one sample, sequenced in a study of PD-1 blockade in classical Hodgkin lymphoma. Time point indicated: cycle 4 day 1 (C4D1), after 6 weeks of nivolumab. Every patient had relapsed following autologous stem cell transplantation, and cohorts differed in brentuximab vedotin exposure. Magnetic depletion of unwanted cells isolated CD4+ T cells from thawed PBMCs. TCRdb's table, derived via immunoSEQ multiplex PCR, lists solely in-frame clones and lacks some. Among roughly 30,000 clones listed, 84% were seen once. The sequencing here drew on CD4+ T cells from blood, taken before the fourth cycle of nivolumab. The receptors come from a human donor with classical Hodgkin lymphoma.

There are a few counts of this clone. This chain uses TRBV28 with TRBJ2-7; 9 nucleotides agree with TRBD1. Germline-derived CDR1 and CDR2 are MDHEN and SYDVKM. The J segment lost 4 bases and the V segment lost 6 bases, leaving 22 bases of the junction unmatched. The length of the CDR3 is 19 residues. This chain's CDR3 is CASRLSLVPDRGSVYEQYF. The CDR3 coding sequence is TGTGCCAGCAGGCTCTCGTTGGTTCCCGACAGGGGGTCAGTGTACGAGCAGTACTTC. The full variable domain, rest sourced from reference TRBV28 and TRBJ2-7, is DVKVTQSSRYLVKRTGEKVFLECVQDMDHENMFWYRQDPGLGLRLIYFSYDVKMKEKGDIPEGYSVSREKKERFSLILESASTNQTSMYLCASRLSLVPDRGSVYEQYFGPGTRLTVT.

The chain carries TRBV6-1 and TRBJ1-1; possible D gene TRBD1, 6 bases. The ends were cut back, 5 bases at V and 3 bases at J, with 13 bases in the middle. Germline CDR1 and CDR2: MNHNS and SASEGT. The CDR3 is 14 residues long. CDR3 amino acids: CASSPGARYTEAFF. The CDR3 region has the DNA TGTGCCAGCAGTCCGGGGGCGCGTTACACTGAAGCTTTCTTT.

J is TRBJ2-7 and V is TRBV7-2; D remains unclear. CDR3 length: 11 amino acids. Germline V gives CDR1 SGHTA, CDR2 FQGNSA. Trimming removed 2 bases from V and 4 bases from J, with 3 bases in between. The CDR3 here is CASSLNYEQYF. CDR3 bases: TGTGCCAGCAGCTTAAATTACGAGCAGTACTTC.

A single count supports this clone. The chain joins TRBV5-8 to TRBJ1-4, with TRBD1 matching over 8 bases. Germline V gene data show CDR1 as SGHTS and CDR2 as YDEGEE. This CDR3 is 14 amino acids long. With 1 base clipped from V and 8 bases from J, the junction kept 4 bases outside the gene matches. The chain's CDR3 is CASSLTGGWEKLFF. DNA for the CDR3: TGTGCCAGCAGCTTGACAGGGGGTTGGGAAAAACTGTTTTTT.

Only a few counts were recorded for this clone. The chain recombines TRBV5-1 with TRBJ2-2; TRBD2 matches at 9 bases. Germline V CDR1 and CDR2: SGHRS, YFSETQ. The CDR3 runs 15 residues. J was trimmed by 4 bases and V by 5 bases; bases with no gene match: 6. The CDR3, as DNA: TGCGCCAGCAGATTAAGCGGGGGGAGCACCGGGGAGCTGTTTTTT. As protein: CASRLSGGSTGELFF. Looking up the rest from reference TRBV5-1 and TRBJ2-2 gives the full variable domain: KAGVTQTPRYLIKTRGQQVTLSCSPISGHRSVSWYQQTPGQGLQFLFEYFSETQRNKGNFPGRFSGRQFSNSRSEMNVSTLELGDSALYLCASRLSGGSTGELFFGEGSRLTVL.

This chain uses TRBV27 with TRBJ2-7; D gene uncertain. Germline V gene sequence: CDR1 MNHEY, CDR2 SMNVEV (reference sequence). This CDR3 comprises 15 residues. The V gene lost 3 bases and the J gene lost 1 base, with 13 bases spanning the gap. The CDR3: CASSFTGRLSYEQYF. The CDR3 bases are TGTGCCAGCAGTTTTACGGGTCGGTTATCCTACGAGCAGTACTTC.

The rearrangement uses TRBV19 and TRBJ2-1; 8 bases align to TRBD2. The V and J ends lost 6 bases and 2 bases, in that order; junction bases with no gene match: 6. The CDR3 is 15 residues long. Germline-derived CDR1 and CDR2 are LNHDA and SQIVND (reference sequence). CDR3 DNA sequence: TGTGCCAGTAGCGACGGGGGGGACCCCTACAATGAGCAGTTCTTC. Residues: CASSDGGDPYNEQFF.

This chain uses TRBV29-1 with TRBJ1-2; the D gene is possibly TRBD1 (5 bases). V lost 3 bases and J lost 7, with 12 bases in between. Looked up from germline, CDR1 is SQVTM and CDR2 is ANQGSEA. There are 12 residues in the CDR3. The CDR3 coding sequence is TGCAGCGTTGATTTGGGGCGGGTTGGCTACACCTTC. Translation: CSVDLGRVGYTF.

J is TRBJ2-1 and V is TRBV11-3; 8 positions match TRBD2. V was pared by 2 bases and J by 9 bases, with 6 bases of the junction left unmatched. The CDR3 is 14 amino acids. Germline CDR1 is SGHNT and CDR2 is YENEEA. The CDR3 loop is CASSLTGSGVEQFF. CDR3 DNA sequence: TGTGCCAGCAGCTTAACGGGTAGCGGGGTTGAGCAGTTCTTC.

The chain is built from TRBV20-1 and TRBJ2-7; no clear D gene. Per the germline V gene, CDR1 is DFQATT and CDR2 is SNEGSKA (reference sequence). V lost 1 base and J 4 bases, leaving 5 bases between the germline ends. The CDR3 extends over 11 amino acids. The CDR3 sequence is CSARVKYEQYF. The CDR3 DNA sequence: TGCAGTGCTAGAGTAAAGTACGAGCAGTACTTC.

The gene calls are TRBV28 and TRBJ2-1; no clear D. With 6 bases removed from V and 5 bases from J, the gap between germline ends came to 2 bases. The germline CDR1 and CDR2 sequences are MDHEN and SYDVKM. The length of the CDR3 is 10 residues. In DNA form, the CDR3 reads TGTGCCAGCAGGCACAATGAGCAGTTCTTC. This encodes CASRHNEQFF.

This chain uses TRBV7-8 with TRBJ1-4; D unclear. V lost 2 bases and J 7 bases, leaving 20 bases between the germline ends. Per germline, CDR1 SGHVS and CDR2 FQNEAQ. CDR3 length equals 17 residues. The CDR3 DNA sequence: TGTGCCAGCAGCTTAACGCCGAGCTCAAGGCGGATTGAAAAACTGTTTTTT. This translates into CASSLTPSSRRIEKLFF.

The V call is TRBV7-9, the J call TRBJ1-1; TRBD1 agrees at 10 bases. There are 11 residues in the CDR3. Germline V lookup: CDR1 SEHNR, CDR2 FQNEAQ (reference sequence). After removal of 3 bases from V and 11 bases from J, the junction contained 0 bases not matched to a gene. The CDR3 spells CASSLDRGAFF. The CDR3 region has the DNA TGTGCCAGCAGCTTGGACAGGGGGGCTTTCTTT. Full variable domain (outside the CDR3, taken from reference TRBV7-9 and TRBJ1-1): DTGVSQNPRHKITKRGQNVTFRCDPISEHNRLYWYRQTLGQGPEFLTYFQNEAQLEKSRLLSDRFSAERPKGSFSTLEIQRTEQGDSAMYLCASSLDRGAFFGQGTRLTVV.

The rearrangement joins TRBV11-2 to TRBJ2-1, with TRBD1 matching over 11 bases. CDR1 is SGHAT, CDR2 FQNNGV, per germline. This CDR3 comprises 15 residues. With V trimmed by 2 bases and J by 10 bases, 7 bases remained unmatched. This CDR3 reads CASSLSGQGAGEQFF. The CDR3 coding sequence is TGTGCCAGCAGCTTAAGCGGACAGGGGGCGGGCGAGCAGTTCTTC.

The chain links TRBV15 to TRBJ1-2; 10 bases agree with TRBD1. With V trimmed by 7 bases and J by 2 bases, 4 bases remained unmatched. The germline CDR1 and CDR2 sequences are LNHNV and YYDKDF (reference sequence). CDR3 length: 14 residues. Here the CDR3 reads CATNRDRGNYGYTF. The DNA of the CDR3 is TGTGCCACCAACCGGGACAGGGGAAACTATGGCTACACCTTC.

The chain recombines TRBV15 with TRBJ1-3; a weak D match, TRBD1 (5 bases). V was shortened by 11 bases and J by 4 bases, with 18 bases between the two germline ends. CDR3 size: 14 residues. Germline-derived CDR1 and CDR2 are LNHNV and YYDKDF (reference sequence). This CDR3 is CASRRGTGGNTIYF. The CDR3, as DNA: TGTGCCTCACGGCGGGGGACGGGGGGAAACACCATATATTTT.

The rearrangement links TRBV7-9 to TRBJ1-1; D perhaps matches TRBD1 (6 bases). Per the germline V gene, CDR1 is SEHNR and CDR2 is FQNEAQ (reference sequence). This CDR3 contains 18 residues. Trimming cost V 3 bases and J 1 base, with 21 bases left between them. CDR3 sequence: CASSFSRGDSRTNTEAFF. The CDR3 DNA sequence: TGTGCCAGCAGCTTCAGTAGGGGGGATTCGCGAACGAACACTGAAGCTTTCTTT.

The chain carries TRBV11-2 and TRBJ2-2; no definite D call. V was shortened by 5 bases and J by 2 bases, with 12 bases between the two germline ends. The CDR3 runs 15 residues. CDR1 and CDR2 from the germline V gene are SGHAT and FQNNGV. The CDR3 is CASSLDSYNTGELFF. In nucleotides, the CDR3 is TGTGCCAGCAGCCTCGACTCCTATAACACCGGGGAGCTGTTTTTT.

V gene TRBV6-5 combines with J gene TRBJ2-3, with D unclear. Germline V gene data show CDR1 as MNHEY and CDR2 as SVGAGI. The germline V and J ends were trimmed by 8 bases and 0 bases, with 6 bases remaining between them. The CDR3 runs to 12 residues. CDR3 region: CASGRSTDTQYF. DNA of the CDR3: TGTGCCAGCGGACGGAGCACAGATACGCAGTATTTT.

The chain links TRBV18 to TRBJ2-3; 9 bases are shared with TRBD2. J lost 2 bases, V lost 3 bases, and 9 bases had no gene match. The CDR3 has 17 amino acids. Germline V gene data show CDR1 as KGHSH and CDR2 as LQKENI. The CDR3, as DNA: TGTGCCAGCTCACCCTTGAGACTAGCGGAATTCACAGATACGCAGTATTTT. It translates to CASSPLRLAEFTDTQYF.

The CDR3 reads CASSIDGVSGYTF. The CDR3 DNA follows: TGTGCCAGCAGCATCGACGGGGTTAGTGGCTACACCTTC. V gene TRBV7-2 combines with J gene TRBJ1-2; D is unresolved. Trimming pared 5 bases from V and 7 bases from J, leaving 14 bases between. Germline CDR1 and CDR2: SGHTA and FQGNSA. The CDR3 totals 13 residues.

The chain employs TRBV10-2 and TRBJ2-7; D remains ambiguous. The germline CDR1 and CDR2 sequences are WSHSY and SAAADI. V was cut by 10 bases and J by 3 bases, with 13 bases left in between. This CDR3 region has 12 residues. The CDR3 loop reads CAIGRLGYEQYF. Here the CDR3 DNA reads TGCGCCATCGGACGGCTAGGCTACGAGCAGTACTTC.

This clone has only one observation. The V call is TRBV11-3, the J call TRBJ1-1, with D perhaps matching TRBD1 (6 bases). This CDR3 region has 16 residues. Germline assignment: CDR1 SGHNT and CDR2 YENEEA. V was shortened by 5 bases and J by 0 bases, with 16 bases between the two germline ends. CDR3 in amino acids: CASSASREGVNTEAFF. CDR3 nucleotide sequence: TGTGCCAGCAGCGCCTCCAGGGAGGGGGTGAACACTGAAGCTTTCTTT. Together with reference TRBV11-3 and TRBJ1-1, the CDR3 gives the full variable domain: EAGVVQSPRYKIIEKKQPVAFWCNPISGHNTLYWYLQNLGQGPELLIRYENEEAVDDSQLPKDRFSAERLKGVDSTLKIQPAELGDSAVYLCASSASREGVNTEAFFGQGTRLTVV.

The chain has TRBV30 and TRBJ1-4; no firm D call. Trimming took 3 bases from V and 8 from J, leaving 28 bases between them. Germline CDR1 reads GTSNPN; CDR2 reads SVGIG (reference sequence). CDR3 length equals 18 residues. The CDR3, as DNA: TGTGCCTGGAGGGCACTTTACACTCGCGAGGGCCAGGAAGAAAAACTGTTTTTT. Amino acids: CAWRALYTREGQEEKLFF.

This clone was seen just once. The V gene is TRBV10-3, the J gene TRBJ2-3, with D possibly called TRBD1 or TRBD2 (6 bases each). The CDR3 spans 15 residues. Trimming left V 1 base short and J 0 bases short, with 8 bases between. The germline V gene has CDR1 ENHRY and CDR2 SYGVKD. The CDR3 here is CAISEWGASTDTQYF. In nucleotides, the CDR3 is TGTGCCATCAGTGAGTGGGGGGCAAGCACAGATACGCAGTATTTT.

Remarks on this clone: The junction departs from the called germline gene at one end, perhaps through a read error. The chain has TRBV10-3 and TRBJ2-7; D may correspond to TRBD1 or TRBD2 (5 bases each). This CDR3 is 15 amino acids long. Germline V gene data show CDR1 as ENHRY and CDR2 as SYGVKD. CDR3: CASSYGTADPYEQYF. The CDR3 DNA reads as TGTGCCAGCAGTTACGGGACGGCCGATCCCTACGAGCAGTACTTC.

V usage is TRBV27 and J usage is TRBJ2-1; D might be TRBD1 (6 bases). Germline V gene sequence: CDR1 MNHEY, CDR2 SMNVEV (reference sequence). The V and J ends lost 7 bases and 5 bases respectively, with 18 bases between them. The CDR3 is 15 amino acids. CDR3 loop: CASNYRPGEHNEQFF. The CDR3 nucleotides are TGTGCCAGCAACTATAGGCCAGGGGAGCACAATGAGCAGTTCTTC.